These 23 T cell receptor beta chains were sequenced from one sample in a study of radiation and T cells in renal cell carcinoma. Clones were sequenced by immunoSEQ multiplex PCR, and TCRdb holds only the in-frame ones, with some missing. Found here are 130,000 or so clones, 75% to 90% of them singletons; the top ten hold around 25%. The time point: baseline pretreatment blood. The treatment denotes: 15 Gy SBRT to primary tumor, nephrectomy 4 weeks later. The specimen comprised blood, sampled from a patient whose treatment included radiotherapy and nephrectomy. The receptors were gathered from a woman aged 50 to 65 with renal cell carcinoma.

CDR3 nucleotide sequence: TGCGCCAGCAGCCTAGGGGGGACTTTGAACACTGAAGCTTTCTTT. Translated, it gives CASSLGGTLNTEAFF. J is TRBJ1-1 and V is TRBV4-1; D perhaps matches TRBD1 (6 bases). The CDR3 covers 15 residues. Germline CDR1 reads MGHRA; CDR2 reads YSYEKL. Deletions cut 4 bases from V and 0 bases from J, with 12 bases between.

This clone was detected a few times. The V call is TRBV6-5, the J call TRBJ2-6; no clear D gene. The CDR3 loop spans 15 amino acids. Trimming stripped 5 bases from V and 0 bases from J, with 8 bases between. The V gene's germline CDR1 is MNHEY and CDR2 SVGAGI. CDR3 loop: CASSLVNSGANVLTF. The CDR3 nucleotides read TGTGCCAGCAGTCTAGTAAACTCTGGGGCCAACGTCCTGACTTTC.

This clone was counted once. This chain links TRBV5-4 with TRBJ1-1; no clear D gene. Trimming took 4 bases from V and 4 from J, leaving 11 bases between them. Germline CDR1 SGHNT, CDR2 YYREEE (reference sequence). The CDR3 length is 13 residues. The CDR3 loop is CASSPYVGTEAFF. In nucleotides, the CDR3 is TGTGCCAGCAGCCCCTACGTAGGCACTGAAGCTTTCTTT.

The V call is TRBV29-1, the J call TRBJ2-3; weak D call: TRBD2 (5 bases). The CDR3 is 13 amino acids. Trimming shortened V by 4 bases and J by 1 base, and 9 bases separated the two germline ends. Germline values: CDR1 SQVTM, CDR2 ANQGSEA. The CDR3: CSVGERRTDTQYF. As DNA, the CDR3 is TGCAGCGTTGGGGAGAGGCGCACAGATACGCAGTATTTT.

The chain combines TRBV11-2 with TRBJ2-7; D is possibly TRBD2 (5 bases). The CDR3 is 14 amino acids. Germline CDR1 and CDR2: SGHAT and FQNNGV. V lost 3 bases to trimming and J lost 7 bases, with 16 bases between them. CDR3 nucleotides: TGTGCCAGCAGCTTGTTGCGGGCCGCTGGAGAGCAGTACTTC. Encoded protein: CASSLLRAAGEQYF.

This clone was recorded only once. V is TRBV6-4 and J is TRBJ2-5; D not resolved. CDR3 length equals 14 residues. The germline gives CDR1 MRHNA, CDR2 SNTAGT. Trimming took 6 bases from V and 3 from J, leaving 14 bases between them. The CDR3 loop is CASRPDRPEETQYF. In nucleotides, the CDR3 is TGTGCCAGCAGGCCGGACCGACCTGAAGAGACCCAGTACTTC.

This clone was counted once. This chain connects TRBV11-2 to TRBJ2-2; no clear D. Germline V CDR1 and CDR2: SGHAT, FQNNGV. The CDR3 loop spans 14 amino acids. The V and J ends lost 5 bases and 4 bases respectively, with 11 bases between them. The CDR3 DNA reads as TGTGCCAGCAGCCCGACGCGTAGCACCGGGGAGCTGTTTTTT. Protein sequence: CASSPTRSTGELFF.

The V and J genes are TRBV5-8 and TRBJ1-5; D gene uncertain. Germline CDR1 is SGHTS and CDR2 is YDEGEE. CDR3 length equals 15 residues. V was pared by 0 bases and J by 0 bases, with 7 bases between. In nucleotides, the CDR3 is TGTGCCAGCAGCTTGGTGTCGGATAGCAATCAGCCCCAGCATTTT. Its translation is CASSLVSDSNQPQHF.

The V and J genes are TRBV5-1 and TRBJ1-4; 7 positions match TRBD1. In germline, CDR1 is SGHRS, CDR2 YFSETQ. The CDR3 has 14 residues. The trim removed 4 bases at V and 5 bases at J, leaving 5 bases unmatched. The CDR3 DNA sequence: TGCGCCAGCAGCCGGGGGACAGAAAATGAAAAACTGTTTTTT. This encodes CASSRGTENEKLFF.

This chain connects TRBV9 to TRBJ2-2, with 11 bases matching TRBD2. The CDR3 covers 14 residues. J was trimmed by 4 bases and V by 10 bases; bases with no gene match: 6. Germline lookup yields CDR1 SGDLS and CDR2 YYNGEE. Here the CDR3 DNA reads TGTGCCGGGAATAGCGGGAGGGCCACCGGGGAGCTGTTTTTT. Translating gives CAGNSGRATGELFF.

The chain uses TRBV6-1 and TRBJ1-1; TRBD1 matches 8 bases. This CDR3 comprises 14 residues. CDR1 is MNHNS and CDR2 is SASEGT in the germline V gene. After removal of 8 bases from V and 0 bases from J, the junction contained 5 bases not matched to a gene. The CDR3 DNA follows: TGTGCCAGCTCAACAGGGGGGATGAACACTGAAGCTTTCTTT. This encodes CASSTGGMNTEAFF.

The chain combines TRBV7-3 with TRBJ2-2, with 11 bases identical to TRBD1. The CDR3 totals 15 residues. J lost 7 bases, V lost 6 bases, and 7 bases had no gene match. Germline loops: CDR1 SGHTA, CDR2 FQGTGA. The CDR3 protein is CASRPGTGGIGELFF. In DNA form, the CDR3 reads TGTGCCAGCAGACCCGGGACAGGGGGTATCGGGGAGCTGTTTTTT. The full variable domain, with the rest looked up from reference TRBV7-3 and TRBJ2-2, is GAGVSQTPSNKVTEKGKYVELRCDPISGHTALYWYRQSLGQGPEFLIYFQGTGAADDSGLPNDRFFAVRPEGSVSTLKIQRTERGDSAVYLCASRPGTGGIGELFFGEGSRLTVL.

This clone was seen just once. In DNA, the CDR3 is TGTGCCAGCAGTAGCGGGGGGGCAGCCAAAAACATTCAGTACTTC. This gives the protein CASSSGGAAKNIQYF. The chain is built from TRBV7-2 and TRBJ2-4, with 11 bases lining up with TRBD2. The CDR3 consists of 15 residues. Trimming took 6 bases from V and 0 from J; bases not matched to a gene: 1. Germline V gives CDR1 SGHTA, CDR2 FQGNSA.

The J gene is TRBJ2-3, the V gene TRBV2; 8 bases match TRBD1. From germline, CDR1 is SNHLY and CDR2 FYNNEI. The V segment lost 6 bases and the J segment 2 bases; nucleotides outside the gene matches: 4. The CDR3 has 14 amino acids. As DNA, the CDR3 is TGTGCCAGCAGGATGGGACAGGCCACAGATACGCAGTATTTT. Translated: CASRMGQATDTQYF.

V gene TRBV7-2 combines with J gene TRBJ1-1; no clear D. CDR1 SGHTA and CDR2 FQGNSA come from the germline V gene. The V and J ends lost 3 bases and 0 bases respectively, with 8 bases between them. The CDR3 is 14 amino acids. CDR3 amino acids: CASSLPFMNTEAFF. CDR3 in DNA: TGTGCCAGCAGCTTGCCGTTTATGAACACTGAAGCTTTCTTT.

This clone was seen many times. The sample carries other DNA sequences with the same CDR3. The gene calls are TRBV27 and TRBJ1-1, with 7 bases aligning to TRBD1. Germline CDR1 MNHEY, CDR2 SMNVEV (reference sequence). J lost 1 base, V lost 7 bases, and 6 bases had no gene match. CDR3 length: 14 residues. The CDR3 DNA is TGTGCCAGCAACCGACAGGGACCGAACACTGAAGCTTTCTTT. This sequence encodes CASNRQGPNTEAFF.

The chain employs TRBV13 and TRBJ2-7, with unresolved D. This CDR3 spans 13 amino acids. V gave up 6 bases and J gave up 0 bases, with 9 bases separating them. Germline V gene lookup returns CDR1 PRHDT and CDR2 FYEKMQ (reference sequence). CDR3 sequence (DNA): TGTGCCAGCAGTAGGGTTTTCTCCTACGAGCAGTACTTC. This gives the protein CASSRVFSYEQYF.

V and J are TRBV7-9 and TRBJ2-1, with D perhaps matching TRBD1 or TRBD2 (5 bases each). The V gene lost 9 bases and the J gene lost 3 bases, with 18 bases spanning the gap. The CDR3 contains 15 residues. The germline CDR1 and CDR2 sequences are SEHNR and FQNEAQ (reference sequence). CDR3 amino acids: CASLLPGRIYNEQFF. The DNA for the CDR3 is TGTGCCAGTCTCTTACCGGGACGCATCTACAATGAGCAGTTCTTC.

CDR3 sequence: CASSLGGATYEQYF. The DNA for the CDR3 is TGTGCCAGCAGCTTAGGAGGGGCGACCTACGAGCAGTACTTC. The chain joins TRBV7-2 to TRBJ2-7, with D tentatively TRBD1 or TRBD2 (5 bases each). The CDR3 has 14 residues. The germline CDR1 and CDR2 sequences are SGHTA and FQGNSA. The V end was cut by 1 base, the J end by 2 bases, with 9 bases between.

The chain recombines TRBV5-1 with TRBJ2-3; the D is unclear. The germline V and J ends were trimmed by 0 bases and 0 bases, with 11 bases remaining between them. The germline V gene encodes CDR1 SGHRS and CDR2 YFSETQ. CDR3 length: 16 residues. As DNA, the CDR3 is TGCGCCAGCAGCTTGGAGGTCAGTTCGAGCACAGATACGCAGTATTTT. Translation gives CASSLEVSSSTDTQYF.

The chain employs TRBV10-1 and TRBJ2-7; 7 bases line up with TRBD1. The CDR3 has 12 amino acids. Germline CDR1 is WNHNN and CDR2 is SYGVQD (reference sequence). V was clipped by 6 bases and J by 6 bases; unmatched bases: 5. The CDR3 region has the DNA TGCGCCAGCAGCGCTACAGGGGTCGAGCAGTACTTC. Protein product: CASSATGVEQYF.

The rearrangement uses TRBV4-3 and TRBJ2-5; TRBD1 is a possible D gene (5 bases). The CDR3 spans 14 residues. The V and J ends lost 2 bases and 4 bases respectively, with 11 bases between them. The germline gives CDR1 LGHNA, CDR2 YSLEER. This CDR3 reads CASSQLQGSETQYF. CDR3 DNA sequence: TGCGCCAGCAGCCAACTGCAGGGTTCAGAGACCCAGTACTTC.

CDR3 nucleotide sequence: TGTGCCAGCAGTTTAGGACTAGACACCGGGGAGCTGTTTTTT. Protein product: CASSLGLDTGELFF. The chain joins TRBV27 to TRBJ2-2; TRBD2 matches 7 bases. CDR3 size: 14 residues. V trimming: 2 bases; J trimming: 3 bases; junction bases outside the gene matches: 0. The germline gives CDR1 MNHEY, CDR2 SMNVEV (reference sequence).